These 27 T cell receptor beta chains share one sample of origin, sequenced in a study of shared clonotypes between healthy human individuals. Method: immunoSEQ multiplex PCR; TCRdb's copy keeps in-frame clones and lacks some. The sample shows about 2 million clones, about 95% of them seen only once. The source material was naive CD4+ T cells sorted from blood. This sample's subset: CD45RA+ positively selected. The origin of the receptors is a man aged 18 to 29 in good health.

The V and J genes are TRBV6-5 and TRBJ2-7, with 8 nucleotides matching TRBD1. Per the germline V gene, CDR1 is MNHEY and CDR2 is SVGAGI. CDR3 length: 15 amino acids. The ends lost 0 bases at V and 2 bases at J; junction bases unmatched: 3. CDR3 in DNA: TGTGCCAGCAGTTACTCGGGACAGGCCCCCTACGAGCAGTACTTC. Amino acid sequence: CASSYSGQAPYEQYF.

This chain joins TRBV9 and TRBJ2-5; TRBD2 agrees at 8 bases. The CDR3 contains 16 residues. Per germline, CDR1 SGDLS and CDR2 YYNGEE. V trimming: 2 bases; J trimming: 0 bases; junction bases outside the gene matches: 6. The CDR3 sequence is CASSVDLAGNQETQYF. In DNA, the CDR3 is TGTGCCAGCAGCGTCGATCTAGCGGGTAACCAAGAGACCCAGTACTTC.

This sequence joins TRBV9 and TRBJ2-1, with D perhaps matching TRBD2 (6 bases). Looked up from germline, CDR1 is SGDLS and CDR2 is YYNGEE. V was pared by 7 bases and J by 6 bases, with 17 bases between. The CDR3 is 14 residues long. This CDR3 reads CASGPGGVGNEQFF. CDR3 nucleotides: TGTGCCAGCGGTCCGGGCGGGGTAGGCAATGAGCAGTTCTTC.

This clone appeared a single time. This chain uses TRBV27 with TRBJ2-7, with 7 nucleotides matching TRBD1. Germline CDR1 reads MNHEY; CDR2 reads SMNVEV (reference sequence). With V trimmed by 5 bases and J by 4 bases, 11 bases remained unmatched. There are 15 residues in the CDR3. The CDR3 bases are TGTGCCAGCAGTATCAACAGGGGATGGGGTTACGAGCAGTACTTC. Its translation is CASSINRGWGYEQYF.

This chain links TRBV15 with TRBJ1-2, with a tentative D call TRBD1 (5 bases). Per germline, CDR1 LNHNV and CDR2 YYDKDF (reference sequence). Trimming removed 0 bases from V and 2 bases from J, with 10 bases in between. The CDR3 is made up of 15 amino acids. The CDR3 DNA is TGTGCCACCAGCAGAGAGGAGGGGTCCAACTATGGCTACACCTTC. Amino acids: CATSREEGSNYGYTF.

The chain joins TRBV30 to TRBJ2-3; 8 bases fit TRBD2. J lost 2 bases, V lost 4 bases, and 11 bases had no gene match. Germline V gene sequence: CDR1 GTSNPN, CDR2 SVGIG (reference sequence). The CDR3 runs 16 residues. Here the CDR3 reads CAWNGANGGATDTQYF. For the CDR3, the DNA is TGTGCCTGGAATGGGGCGAACGGGGGGGCCACAGATACGCAGTATTTT.

V and J are TRBV30 and TRBJ1-3, with D possibly matching TRBD1 (5 bases). The V end lost 7 bases, the J end lost 4 bases, and 11 bases lay between the germline ends. Germline loops: CDR1 GTSNPN, CDR2 SVGIG (reference sequence). The CDR3 loop spans 12 amino acids. CDR3 nucleotides: TGTGCCTTACAGTGGGGGGGAAACACCATATATTTT. It is translated as CALQWGGNTIYF.

This chain connects TRBV11-2 to TRBJ2-5, with 9 bases that match TRBD2. Germline values: CDR1 SGHAT, CDR2 FQNNGV. V lost 0 bases, J lost 4 bases, and 6 bases stayed unmatched. This CDR3 is 16 amino acids long. CDR3: CASSLDFRAGGETQYF. The CDR3 DNA sequence: TGTGCCAGCAGCTTAGACTTCAGAGCGGGAGGAGAGACCCAGTACTTC.

In the case of this clone: The sample carries other DNA sequences with the same CDR3. The rearrangement links TRBV5-1 to TRBJ2-1; 7 bases are shared with TRBD2. Germline CDR1 and CDR2: SGHRS and YFSETQ. Trimming took 0 bases from V and 2 from J; bases not matched to a gene: 5. There are 16 residues in the CDR3. The CDR3 sequence is CASSLVAGAAYNEQFF. CDR3 in DNA: TGCGCCAGCAGCTTGGTTGCGGGAGCGGCCTACAATGAGCAGTTCTTC.

The rearrangement links TRBV29-1 to TRBJ2-2; TRBD2 is a possible D gene (6 bases). This CDR3 contains 14 residues. From germline, CDR1 is SQVTM and CDR2 ANQGSEA. The V end was cut by 3 bases, the J end by 1 base, with 9 bases between. CDR3 loop: CSVDSRGNTGELFF. The CDR3 DNA reads TGCAGCGTTGATTCGCGGGGGAACACCGGGGAGCTGTTTTTT.

CDR3 in DNA: TGCGCCAGCAGCTTGGCCACTGTGGGACTCTCCTACGAGCAGTACTTC. Protein sequence: CASSLATVGLSYEQYF. J is TRBJ2-7 and V is TRBV5-1; a possible D gene is TRBD2 (6 bases). This CDR3 has 16 residues. The V gene lost 0 bases and the J gene lost 0 bases, with 13 bases spanning the gap. Germline CDR1 reads SGHRS; CDR2 reads YFSETQ.

The V and J genes are TRBV2 and TRBJ1-2, with 8 bases lining up with TRBD1. The CDR3 contains 12 residues. V lost 6 bases to trimming and J lost 7 bases; unmatched junction nucleotides: 4. CDR1 is SNHLY, CDR2 FYNNEI, per germline. In DNA form, the CDR3 reads TGTGCCAGCAGACTCGACAGGGGTGGCTACACCTTC. It specifies CASRLDRGGYTF.

J is TRBJ1-2 and V is TRBV11-2; D is unclear. From germline, CDR1 is SGHAT and CDR2 FQNNGV. The CDR3 loop spans 15 amino acids. V was pared by 0 bases and J by 4 bases, with 12 bases between. The CDR3 is CASSLDGRPGYGYTF. The CDR3 DNA reads TGTGCCAGCAGCTTAGATGGGCGCCCGGGCTATGGCTACACCTTC.

This chain connects TRBV11-2 to TRBJ1-6; TRBD1 agrees at 10 bases. The germline V gene encodes CDR1 SGHAT and CDR2 FQNNGV. The CDR3 consists of 15 residues. With 5 bases clipped from V and 9 bases from J, the junction kept 7 bases outside the gene matches. The chain's CDR3 is CASSPRTGGSSPLHF. DNA of the CDR3: TGTGCCAGCAGCCCAAGGACAGGGGGGAGTTCACCCCTCCACTTT.

CDR3 in amino acids: CSASFSYGYTF. The CDR3 coding sequence is TGCAGTGCCTCCTTCAGCTATGGCTACACCTTC. The chain joins TRBV20-1 to TRBJ1-2, with no clear D. The CDR3 sequence is 11 residues long. From germline, CDR1 is DFQATT and CDR2 SNEGSKA (reference sequence). The germline V and J ends were trimmed by 6 bases and 4 bases, with 9 bases remaining between them.

This chain connects TRBV19 to TRBJ2-6; D not resolved. The CDR3 runs to 13 residues. Trimming stripped 3 bases from V and 1 base from J, with 1 base between. Germline CDR1 and CDR2: LNHDA and SQIVND (reference sequence). The CDR3 reads CASSMSGANVLTF. CDR3 nucleotides: TGTGCCAGTAGTATGTCTGGGGCCAACGTCCTGACTTTC.

The rearrangement uses TRBV7-9 and TRBJ1-1; a possible D gene is TRBD1 (5 bases). The CDR3 loop spans 13 amino acids. Trimming stripped 1 base from V and 6 bases from J, with 9 bases between. The germline V gene has CDR1 SEHNR and CDR2 FQNEAQ (reference sequence). CDR3 protein: CASSLEGIPEAFF. In nucleotides, the CDR3 is TGTGCCAGCAGCTTAGAGGGGATCCCTGAAGCTTTCTTT.

The V and J genes are TRBV5-1 and TRBJ2-2; 9 positions match TRBD1. The CDR3 totals 15 residues. Germline lookup yields CDR1 SGHRS and CDR2 YFSETQ. The V segment lost 2 bases and the J segment 7 bases; nucleotides outside the gene matches: 6. CDR3 in DNA: TGCGCCAGCAGCTTACTACAGGGGGCTGTCGGGGAGCTGTTTTTT. Protein product: CASSLLQGAVGELFF.

This chain links TRBV18 with TRBJ2-7; possible D gene TRBD2, 6 bases. V was shortened by 4 bases and J by 7 bases, with 14 bases between the two germline ends. The length of the CDR3 is 13 residues. In germline, CDR1 is KGHSH, CDR2 LQKENI. The CDR3 DNA sequence: TGTGCCAGCTCACTGGGGCGGGATGGGGAGCAGTACTTC. This codes for CASSLGRDGEQYF.

J is TRBJ2-5 and V is TRBV5-1; 11 bases are shared with TRBD2. CDR1 is SGHRS and CDR2 is YFSETQ in the germline V gene. This CDR3 has 16 residues. Trimming at V came to 0 bases and at J to 5 bases, leaving 6 bases not matched to a gene. DNA for the CDR3: TGCGCCAGCAGCTTGGGTTTGGGACTAGCGGCCGAGACCCAGTACTTC. Its translation is CASSLGLGLAAETQYF.

V is TRBV2 and J is TRBJ2-2; no clear D gene. CDR1 and CDR2 (germline): SNHLY, FYNNEI. The CDR3 is 14 residues long. Trimming stripped 6 bases from V and 1 base from J, with 9 bases between. The CDR3 region is CASRLIRNTGELFF. The CDR3 nucleotides read TGTGCCAGCAGGTTAATTCGGAACACCGGGGAGCTGTTTTTT.

J is TRBJ2-1 and V is TRBV5-1, with 8 nucleotides matching TRBD1. CDR1 and CDR2 (germline): SGHRS, YFSETQ. V was clipped by 0 bases and J by 6 bases; unmatched bases: 8. The CDR3 length is 16 residues. DNA of the CDR3: TGCGCCAGCAGCTTGGATCCCGGACAGGGTGGCAATGAGCAGTTCTTC. Translating it yields CASSLDPGQGGNEQFF.

This chain uses TRBV4-3 with TRBJ2-1, with 7 bases aligning to TRBD2. This CDR3 comprises 18 residues. The junction had 10 bases not matched to a gene; V was cut back by 2 bases and J by 0 bases. Germline-derived CDR1 and CDR2 are LGHNA and YSLEER. The CDR3 sequence: CASSQTLSLAVSYNEQFF. The CDR3 bases are TGCGCCAGCAGCCAAACTCTCTCTCTAGCGGTCTCCTACAATGAGCAGTTCTTC.

This rearrangement joins TRBV15 to TRBJ1-5, with D perhaps TRBD1 (6 bases). Germline V gives CDR1 LNHNV, CDR2 YYDKDF (reference sequence). The V and J ends lost 1 base and 6 bases respectively, with 19 bases between them. The CDR3 has 17 amino acids. Here the CDR3 reads CATSRGSQGHGGQPQHF. The CDR3 DNA reads as TGTGCCACCAGCAGAGGATCGCAGGGACACGGCGGTCAGCCCCAGCATTTT. Full variable domain (missing parts from reference TRBV15 and TRBJ1-5): DAMVIQNPRYQVTQFGKPVTLSCSQTLNHNVMYWYQQKSSQAPKLLFHYYDKDFNNEADTPDNFQSRRPNTSFCFLDIRSPGLGDTAMYLCATSRGSQGHGGQPQHFGDGTRLSIL.

The chain uses TRBV4-3 and TRBJ1-2, with D possibly being TRBD1 (6 bases). Germline V CDR1 and CDR2: LGHNA, YSLEER. Trimming took 0 bases from V and 4 from J, leaving 21 bases between them. The CDR3 runs 18 residues. CDR3 DNA: TGCGCCAGCAGCCAAGAGGCGGATAGGGACACCAGAGGCTATGGCTACACCTTC. Protein product: CASSQEADRDTRGYGYTF.

V and J are TRBV18 and TRBJ2-2; TRBD1 aligns across 9 bases. Losses at the gene ends were 3 bases for V and 2 bases for J; bases not matched to a gene: 10. The germline V gene has CDR1 KGHSH and CDR2 LQKENI. The CDR3 is 18 amino acids. The CDR3 nucleotides read TGTGCCAGCTCACCCCCCGTAGGACAGGGGACCAACACCGGGGAGCTGTTTTTT. Its translation: CASSPPVGQGTNTGELFF.

The V and J genes are TRBV6-4 and TRBJ2-6, with a weak D call TRBD1 (6 bases). The CDR3 spans 14 residues. Per the germline V gene, CDR1 is MRHNA and CDR2 is SNTAGT. V lost 2 bases and J 12 bases, leaving 14 bases between the germline ends. The CDR3 protein is CASSDILGQSVLTF. CDR3 sequence (DNA): TGTGCCAGCAGTGACATTTTAGGACAGTCCGTCCTGACTTTC.